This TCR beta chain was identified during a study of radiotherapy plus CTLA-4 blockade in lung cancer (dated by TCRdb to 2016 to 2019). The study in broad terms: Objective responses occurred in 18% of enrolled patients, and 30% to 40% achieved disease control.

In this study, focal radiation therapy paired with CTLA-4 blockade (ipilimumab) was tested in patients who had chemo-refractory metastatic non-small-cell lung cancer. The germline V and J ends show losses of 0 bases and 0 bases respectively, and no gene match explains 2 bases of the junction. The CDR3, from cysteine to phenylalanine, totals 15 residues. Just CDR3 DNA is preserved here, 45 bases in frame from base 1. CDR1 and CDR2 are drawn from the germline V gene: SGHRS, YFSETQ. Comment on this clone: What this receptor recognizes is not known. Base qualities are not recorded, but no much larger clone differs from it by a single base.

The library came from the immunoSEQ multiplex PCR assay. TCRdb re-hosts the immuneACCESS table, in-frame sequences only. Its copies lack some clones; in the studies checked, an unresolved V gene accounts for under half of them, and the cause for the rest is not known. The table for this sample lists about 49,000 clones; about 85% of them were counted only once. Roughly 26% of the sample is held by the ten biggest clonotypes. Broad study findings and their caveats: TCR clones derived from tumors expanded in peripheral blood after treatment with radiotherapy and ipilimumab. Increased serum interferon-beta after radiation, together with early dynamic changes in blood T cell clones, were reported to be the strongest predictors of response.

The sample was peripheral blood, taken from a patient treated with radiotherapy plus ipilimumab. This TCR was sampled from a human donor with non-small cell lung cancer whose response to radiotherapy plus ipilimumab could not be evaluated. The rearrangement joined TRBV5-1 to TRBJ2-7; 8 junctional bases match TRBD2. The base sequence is TGCGCCAGCAGCTTGGCGGGGGGGGCCTCCTACGAGCAGTACTTC. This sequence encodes CASSLAGGASYEQYF.